This TCR beta chain originates from a study of diagnostic markers for celiac disease (dated by TCRdb to the early 2020s). As for this clonotype: The target of this receptor is not known.

Instrument used: Illumina MiSeq. TCRdb reprocessed the reads, and each CDR3 protein sequence is entered once, without DNA. The table held for this sample gives a few hundred distinct CDR3 sequences. Together, the top ten hold approximately 51% of the sample. The source is a human donor. This table probably holds off-target reads from a library built for another chain. The sequenced sample consisted of either unsorted cells or a sorted T cell fraction (not recorded which).

For the CDR3, the sequence is CASSGDRGGSAFF. The rearranged segments are TRBV7-6 and TRBJ1-1; the TRBD1 assignment by TCRdb is unverifiable without DNA. The cysteine opens and the phenylalanine closes a CDR3 of 13 amino acids. The DNA is unrecorded. Looking up the germline V gene yields CDR1 SGHVS and CDR2 FNYEAQ.